This passage covers 26 T cell receptor beta chains from one sample sequenced in a study of T cell changes during pregnancy in multiple sclerosis. Data came from immunoSEQ multiplex PCR; TCRdb stores just in-frame clones and leaves some out. Found here are under 65,000 clones, around 94% of them singletons; the top ten hold about 2.6%. The sequenced sample was CD8+ T cells from peripheral blood mononuclear cells, obtained after pregnancy. These receptors were obtained from a female donor with multiple sclerosis, enrolled in a pregnancy study.

The chain is built from TRBV6-6 and TRBJ1-1; no firm D call. The germline CDR1 and CDR2 sequences are MNHNY and SVGAGI (reference sequence). This CDR3 is 14 amino acids long. Trimming stripped 4 bases from V and 6 bases from J, with 15 bases between. CDR3 coding DNA: TGTGCCAGCAGTTCCCAGTACCGAGGCGCTGAAGCTTTCTTT. It specifies CASSSQYRGAEAFF.

V gene TRBV5-1 combines with J gene TRBJ2-2; TRBD2 aligns across 7 bases. V was clipped by 2 bases and J by 11 bases; unmatched bases: 3. Germline CDR1 SGHRS, CDR2 YFSETQ. The CDR3 length is 12 residues. The CDR3 nucleotides are TGCGCCAGCAGCTTTAGCGGGCCTGAGCTGTTTTTT. It encodes CASSFSGPELFF.

The chain joins TRBV7-8 to TRBJ2-3; D might be TRBD2 (5 bases). Trimming shortened V by 6 bases and J by 1 base, and 11 bases separated the two germline ends. This CDR3 contains 14 residues. CDR1 SGHVS and CDR2 FQNEAQ come from the germline V gene. Written as DNA, the CDR3 is TGTGCCAGCAGTCAAAAGGGAGGCACAGATACGCAGTATTTT. Protein product: CASSQKGGTDTQYF. Filled out from reference TRBV7-8 and TRBJ2-3, the complete variable domain reads GAGVSQSPRYKVAKRGQDVALRCDPISGHVSLFWYQQALGQGPEFLTYFQNEAQLDKSGLPSDRFFAERPEGSVSTLKIQRTQQEDSAVYLCASSQKGGTDTQYFGPGTRLTVL.

The chain is built from TRBV6-4 and TRBJ2-3; 9 nucleotides line up with TRBD2. CDR3 length: 15 residues. J gave up 1 base and V 5 bases, and 4 bases lay outside the gene matches. Per the germline V gene, CDR1 is MRHNA and CDR2 is SNTAGT. The chain's CDR3 is CASSPAGGGTDTQYF. CDR3 nucleotide sequence: TGTGCCAGCAGTCCAGCGGGAGGCGGCACAGATACGCAGTATTTT.

The rearrangement links TRBV10-2 to TRBJ2-5, with a possible D match to TRBD2 (5 bases). Between the trimmed V and J ends, which lost 2 bases and 8 bases, there was a span of 12 bases. The CDR3 extends over 13 amino acids. CDR1 is WSHSY and CDR2 is SAAADI in the germline V gene. CDR3 protein: CASSEGSGFTQYF. CDR3 nucleotides: TGCGCCAGCAGTGAGGGGAGTGGGTTTACCCAGTACTTC.

The CDR3 coding sequence is TGTGCCAGCAGAGGTCCGCAGCGGGATTACACCGGGGAGCTGTTTTTT. Residues: CASRGPQRDYTGELFF. The chain carries TRBV2 and TRBJ2-2; 7 nucleotides agree with TRBD2. This CDR3 is built from 16 residues. Per the germline V gene, CDR1 is SNHLY and CDR2 is FYNNEI. Germline trimming cut 6 bases from V and 3 bases from J; bases unmatched to any gene: 10.

The chain uses TRBV5-6 and TRBJ1-1, with 7 positions matching TRBD1. This CDR3 is built from 16 residues. V was pared by 0 bases and J by 0 bases, with 5 bases of the junction left unmatched. Per the germline V gene, CDR1 is SGHDT and CDR2 is YYEEEE. CDR3 bases: TGTGCCAGCAGCTTGGGGGCAGGGGGTATGAACACTGAAGCTTTCTTT. Translation: CASSLGAGGMNTEAFF.

The rearrangement joins TRBV5-1 to TRBJ1-1, with TRBD1 matching 7 bases. V was pared by 1 base and J by 2 bases, with 2 bases of the junction left unmatched. The CDR3 runs to 14 residues. Germline V CDR1 and CDR2: SGHRS, YFSETQ. The CDR3 loop reads CASSLYRGNTEAFF. The DNA of the CDR3 is TGCGCCAGCAGCTTGTACAGGGGAAACACTGAAGCTTTCTTT. Looking up the rest from reference TRBV5-1 and TRBJ1-1 gives the full variable domain: KAGVTQTPRYLIKTRGQQVTLSCSPISGHRSVSWYQQTPGQGLQFLFEYFSETQRNKGNFPGRFSGRQFSNSRSEMNVSTLELGDSALYLCASSLYRGNTEAFFGQGTRLTVV.

CDR3 sequence (DNA): TGTGCCAGCAGTTCAGGACTTCCCCTGAGCTCCTACAATGAGCAGTTCTTC. This sequence encodes CASSSGLPLSSYNEQFF. The chain is built from TRBV27 and TRBJ2-1; possible D gene TRBD2, 5 bases. Trimming removed 4 bases from V and 0 bases from J, with 16 bases in between. Germline V gene data show CDR1 as MNHEY and CDR2 as SMNVEV (reference sequence). This CDR3 contains 17 residues.

The V and J genes are TRBV23-1 and TRBJ1-1, with 8 positions matching TRBD1. TRBV23-1 is identified as an open reading frame with a role that is uncertain. Trimming took 10 bases from V and 3 from J; bases not matched to a gene: 13. The CDR3 consists of 15 residues. CDR3 region: CATEGLNRGDTEAFF. The CDR3 DNA is TGCGCCACCGAGGGCCTCAACAGGGGGGACACTGAAGCTTTCTTT.

In nucleotides, the CDR3 is TGCGCCAGCAGAGAGGGACTAGCGGCCTACAATGAGCAGTTCTTC. Its translation is CASREGLAAYNEQFF. The genes are TRBV5-1 and TRBJ2-1, with 11 bases lining up with TRBD2. CDR1 is SGHRS, CDR2 YFSETQ, per germline. The CDR3 extends over 15 amino acids. Unmatched junction bases numbered 3, after V lost 5 bases and J lost 2 bases.

Only a few counts were recorded for this clone. The chain has TRBV6-5 and TRBJ1-1, with D possibly matching TRBD1 (5 bases). V lost 7 bases to trimming and J lost 3 bases, with 9 bases between them. Germline V CDR1 and CDR2: MNHEY, SVGAGI. The CDR3 runs to 12 residues. The CDR3 sequence is CASTDSYTEAFF. In nucleotides, the CDR3 is TGTGCCAGCACTGACAGCTACACTGAAGCTTTCTTT.

This chain links TRBV27 with TRBJ1-1; 11 bases are shared with TRBD1. This CDR3 region has 17 residues. Per germline, CDR1 MNHEY and CDR2 SMNVEV (reference sequence). The V segment lost 5 bases and the J segment 0 bases; nucleotides outside the gene matches: 8. The CDR3 is CASSADRGRNMNTEAFF. CDR3 DNA: TGTGCCAGCAGTGCGGACAGGGGGCGGAACATGAACACTGAAGCTTTCTTT.

The V gene is TRBV27, the J gene TRBJ2-7; D might be TRBD1 (5 bases). V lost 3 bases and J lost 5, with 5 bases in between. The CDR3 length is 11 residues. The germline CDR1 and CDR2 sequences are MNHEY and SMNVEV (reference sequence). The CDR3 protein is CASSLGHEQYF. CDR3 nucleotides: TGTGCCAGCAGTTTGGGGCACGAGCAGTACTTC.

The gene calls are TRBV4-1 and TRBJ2-2, with D tentatively TRBD2 (6 bases). Trimming took 0 bases from V and 5 from J, leaving 10 bases between them. In germline, CDR1 is MGHRA, CDR2 YSYEKL. CDR3 size: 15 residues. The CDR3 here is CASSQEGEATGELFF. The CDR3 coding sequence is TGCGCCAGCAGCCAAGAAGGGGAGGCGACCGGGGAGCTGTTTTTT.

The genes are TRBV5-8 and TRBJ2-2; 10 nucleotides match TRBD2. CDR3 size: 18 residues. V trimming: 3 bases; J trimming: 5 bases; junction bases outside the gene matches: 13. Per the germline V gene, CDR1 is SGHTS and CDR2 is YDEGEE. CDR3 DNA sequence: TGTGCCAGCAGCTCAGCGGGAGGGCCGATGTTCTGGACCGGGGAGCTGTTTTTT. It specifies CASSSAGGPMFWTGELFF.

A single count supports this clone. This chain links TRBV11-2 with TRBJ2-7, with D possibly being TRBD1 (6 bases). The ends were cut back, 3 bases at V and 3 bases at J, with 9 bases in the middle. Germline V lookup: CDR1 SGHAT, CDR2 FQNNGV. The CDR3 runs 13 residues. The CDR3 DNA sequence: TGTGCCAGCAGCTTCGGACAGAACTACGAGCAGTACTTC. This encodes CASSFGQNYEQYF.

The V gene is TRBV5-6, the J gene TRBJ2-7; tentative D call: TRBD2 (6 bases). Germline CDR1 SGHDT, CDR2 YYEEEE. The CDR3 extends over 14 amino acids. Trimming left V 1 base short and J 2 bases short, with 10 bases between. As DNA, the CDR3 is TGTGCCAGCAGCTTGCCCAGCGGGCCCTACGAGCAGTACTTC. As protein: CASSLPSGPYEQYF. The full variable domain, in which reference TRBV5-6 and TRBJ2-7 provide the parts outside the CDR3, is DAGVTQSPTHLIKTRGQQVTLRCSPKSGHDTVSWYQQALGQGPQFIFQYYEEEERQRGNFPDRFSGHQFPNYSSELNVNALLLGDSALYLCASSLPSGPYEQYFGPGTRLTVT.

The genes are TRBV6-1 and TRBJ2-7, with D uncertain. The CDR3 totals 17 residues. V was cut by 0 bases and J by 4 bases, with 19 bases left in between. CDR1 and CDR2 from the germline V gene are MNHNS and SASEGT. CDR3 amino acids: CASSEAKWRIKIYEQYF. The CDR3 DNA reads as TGTGCCAGCAGTGAAGCGAAGTGGCGGATTAAAATTTACGAGCAGTACTTC.

V gene TRBV9 combines with J gene TRBJ2-1; TRBD2 aligns across 10 bases. V lost 4 bases, J lost 5 bases, and 3 bases stayed unmatched. The CDR3 is 14 residues long. Germline lookup yields CDR1 SGDLS and CDR2 YYNGEE. The CDR3 protein is CASSLLAGNNEQFF. For the CDR3, the DNA is TGTGCCAGCAGCTTACTAGCGGGAAACAATGAGCAGTTCTTC.

The rearrangement links TRBV4-1 to TRBJ2-7; D is perhaps TRBD2 (7 bases). This CDR3 is 15 amino acids long. V was pared by 1 base and J by 0 bases, with 10 bases between. The V gene's germline CDR1 is MGHRA and CDR2 YSYEKL. The DNA of the CDR3 is TGCGCCAGCAGCCAAGTTGCGGGGGCCTCCTACGAGCAGTACTTC. It codes for CASSQVAGASYEQYF.

The genes are TRBV27 and TRBJ2-7; D perhaps matches TRBD1 (6 bases). Trimming pared 5 bases from V and 2 bases from J, leaving 13 bases between. Germline lookup yields CDR1 MNHEY and CDR2 SMNVEV (reference sequence). This CDR3 comprises 14 residues. The CDR3 here is CASSTGPSTYEQYF. In nucleotides, the CDR3 is TGTGCCAGCAGTACAGGGCCCTCGACCTACGAGCAGTACTTC.

CDR3 protein: CASSLGQPGYTF. CDR3 DNA sequence: TGTGCCAGCAGCTTAGGACAGCCGGGCTACACCTTC. The rearrangement links TRBV7-9 to TRBJ1-2; maybe TRBD1 (5 bases). Germline V gives CDR1 SEHNR, CDR2 FQNEAQ (reference sequence). The V and J ends lost 1 base and 8 bases respectively, with 8 bases between them. The CDR3 consists of 12 residues.

The V and J genes are TRBV27 and TRBJ2-2; no definite D call. CDR3 length equals 15 residues. V lost 0 bases and J 3 bases, leaving 8 bases between the germline ends. CDR1 MNHEY and CDR2 SMNVEV come from the germline V gene (reference sequence). The CDR3 DNA is TGTGCCAGCAGTTTATCCGGCGGCGACACCGGGGAGCTGTTTTTT. Translation gives CASSLSGGDTGELFF.

The gene calls are TRBV5-1 and TRBJ2-3, with 14 bases identical to TRBD2. The germline gives CDR1 SGHRS, CDR2 YFSETQ. With 0 bases clipped from V and 4 bases from J, the junction kept 4 bases outside the gene matches. The CDR3 spans 17 residues. The CDR3, as DNA: TGCGCCAGCAGCTTGGGACTAGCGGGAGGGAGCGCAGATACGCAGTATTTT. Translating gives CASSLGLAGGSADTQYF.

The rearrangement links TRBV27 to TRBJ2-3, with D possibly TRBD2 on 6 matching bases. The length of the CDR3 is 15 residues. The germline V and J ends were trimmed by 4 bases and 6 bases, with 17 bases remaining between them. CDR1 MNHEY and CDR2 SMNVEV come from the germline V gene (reference sequence). In DNA, the CDR3 is TGTGCCAGCAGTTCTACGACTAGTTTGGCGGATACGCAGTATTTT. Translation gives CASSSTTSLADTQYF.